This T cell receptor (beta chain) was documented in a study of T cell repertoires in cytomegalovirus infection. Across the study: Evidence of both CMV infection and a matching HLA type came from public TCR beta signatures.

Each CDR3 protein gets one entry after TCRdb re-called the reads with MiXCR. Of fewer than 250,000 distinct CDR3 sequences listed, roughly 12% were seen once; the top ten hold around 1.6%. As to this clonotype: Its antigen is currently unknown.

V was trimmed by 4 bases and J by 5 bases, leaving 15 bases between them. This CDR3 has 14 amino acids. CDR1 is SGHKS, CDR2 YYEKEE, per germline (reference sequence). Study observations and caveats: The cumulative frequency of public TCR beta families distinguished individuals who carried CMV together with the relevant HLA. CMV-specific TCR beta clonotypes restricted by HLA-C dominated the ex vivo response.

The origin of this receptor is a human donor in good health (CMV status not recorded). Some clones in this sample may be carry-over from other donors' samples. The chain joins TRBV5-5 to TRBJ2-5; D uncertain. Sequenced sample: PBMCs. The DNA for the CDR3 is TGTGCCAGCAGCCCTAGTTCAAACCGGGAGACCCAGTACTTC. Translation: CASSPSSNRETQYF.